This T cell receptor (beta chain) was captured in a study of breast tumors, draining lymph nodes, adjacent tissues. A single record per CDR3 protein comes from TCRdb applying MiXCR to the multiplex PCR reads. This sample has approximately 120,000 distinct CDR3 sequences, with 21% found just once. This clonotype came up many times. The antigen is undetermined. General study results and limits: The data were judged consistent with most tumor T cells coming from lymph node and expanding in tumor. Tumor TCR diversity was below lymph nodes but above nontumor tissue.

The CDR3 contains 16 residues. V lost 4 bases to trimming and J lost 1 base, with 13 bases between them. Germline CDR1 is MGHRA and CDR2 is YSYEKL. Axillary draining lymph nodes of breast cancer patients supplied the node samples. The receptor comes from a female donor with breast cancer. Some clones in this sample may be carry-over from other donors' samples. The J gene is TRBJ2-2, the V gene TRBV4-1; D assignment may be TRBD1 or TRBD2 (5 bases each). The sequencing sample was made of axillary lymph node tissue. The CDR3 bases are TGCGCCAGCAGCCCAGAGGGGACGGGGAACACCGGGGAGCTGTTTTTT. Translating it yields CASSPEGTGNTGELFF.